The 23 T cell receptor beta chains reported below all come from one sample, sequenced in a study of blood T cell repertoires in COVID-19. The method was immunoSEQ multiplex PCR; TCRdb's version includes in-frame clones alone and lacks a portion of them. Altogether 200,000 to 250,000 clones are present, 88% being singletons, with the ten largest covering less than 3.5%. The specimen was peripheral blood. These receptors originate from a woman in her fifties or sixties with acute or convalescent COVID-19.

The chain links TRBV3-1 (or the pseudogene TRBV3-2) to TRBJ2-3, with TRBD2 as a possible D gene (5 bases). This CDR3 contains 13 residues. V was cut by 1 base and J by 9 bases, with 11 bases left in between. Germline-derived CDR1 and CDR2 are LGHDT and YNNKEL (reference sequence). CDR3 DNA: TGTGCCAGCAGCCAAGGAGGAGGCGGGACGCAGTATTTT. This gives the protein CASSQGGGGTQYF.

V and J are TRBV19 and TRBJ2-1; TRBD2 matches at 15 bases. This CDR3 region has 16 residues. Germline V lookup: CDR1 LNHDA, CDR2 SQIVND (reference sequence). J lost 4 bases, V lost 6 bases, and 4 bases had no gene match. The CDR3 DNA is TGTGCCAGTAGGACCGGACTAGCGGGAGGGTACAATGAGCAGTTCTTC. Its translation is CASRTGLAGGYNEQFF. Filled out from reference TRBV19 and TRBJ2-1, the complete variable domain reads DGGITQSPKYLFRKEGQNVTLSCEQNLNHDAMYWYRQDPGQGLRLIYYSQIVNDFQKGDIAEGYSVSREKKESFPLTVTSAQKNPTAFYLCASRTGLAGGYNEQFFGPGTRLTVL.

The genes are TRBV5-1 and TRBJ1-1; D is ambiguous. Germline CDR1 and CDR2: SGHRS and YFSETQ. Trimming removed 2 bases at V and 3 bases at J, with 14 bases between. CDR3 length: 15 amino acids. CDR3 sequence (DNA): TGCGCCAGCAGCTTTGGTGGTTGGCGGGACACTGAAGCTTTCTTT. Translation: CASSFGGWRDTEAFF.

This chain joins TRBV7-9 and TRBJ1-5; 10 bases match TRBD1. CDR1 and CDR2 from the germline V gene are SEHNR and FQNEAQ (reference sequence). V lost 3 bases, J lost 2 bases, and 1 base stayed unmatched. The CDR3 runs 15 residues. The CDR3 coding sequence is TGTGCCAGCAGCTTTGGGACAGGGGGCAATCAGCCCCAGCATTTT. Protein: CASSFGTGGNQPQHF.

This clone was recorded once. CDR3 in amino acids: CASSRTGTGIDEQYF. As DNA, the CDR3 is TGTGCCAGCAGCCGGACCGGGACAGGGATCGACGAGCAGTACTTC. This rearrangement joins TRBV14 to TRBJ2-7, with TRBD1 matching over 9 bases. V lost 4 bases to trimming and J lost 5 bases; unmatched junction nucleotides: 9. Per the germline V gene, CDR1 is SGHDN and CDR2 is FVKESK. The CDR3 sequence is 15 residues long.

The chain recombines TRBV5-1 with TRBJ2-6, with D perhaps matching TRBD1 (6 bases). Trimming removed 4 bases at V and 0 bases at J, with 26 bases between. Germline assignment: CDR1 SGHRS and CDR2 YFSETQ. This CDR3 has 21 amino acids. This chain's CDR3 is CASSPRAGTPSGNSGANVLTF. Written as DNA, the CDR3 is TGCGCCAGCAGCCCCCGAGCCGGGACACCGAGCGGTAACTCTGGGGCCAACGTCCTGACTTTC.

The chain couples TRBV3-1 (or the pseudogene TRBV3-2) to TRBJ1-2, with D maybe TRBD1 (6 bases). This CDR3 is 15 amino acids long. Trimming took off 4 bases at V and 4 bases at J, with 16 bases between the two ends. Germline V gene lookup returns CDR1 LGHDT and CDR2 YNNKEL (reference sequence). The CDR3 here is CASSLTQTGIYGYTF. The CDR3 DNA reads as TGTGCCAGCAGCCTTACACAAACAGGGATCTATGGCTACACCTTC.

This clone occurred a few times. The chain has TRBV7-9 and TRBJ2-7, with TRBD2 as a possible D gene (5 bases). The CDR3 contains 12 residues. Germline V lookup: CDR1 SEHNR, CDR2 FQNEAQ (reference sequence). Trimming stripped 5 bases from V and 3 bases from J, with 8 bases between. The CDR3 sequence: CASSLDFYEQYF. CDR3 nucleotides: TGTGCCAGCAGCCTGGACTTCTACGAGCAGTACTTC.

The chain carries TRBV29-1 and TRBJ1-2, with a weak D call TRBD1 (5 bases). This CDR3 comprises 11 residues. The germline V and J ends were trimmed by 7 bases and 3 bases, with 9 bases remaining between them. The germline gives CDR1 SQVTM, CDR2 ANQGSEA. The CDR3 sequence is CSGGGDYGYTF. The DNA for the CDR3 is TGCAGCGGTGGGGGGGACTATGGCTACACCTTC.

The genes are TRBV10-3 and TRBJ2-7; 12 bases line up with TRBD2. V lost 0 bases, J lost 2 bases, and 5 bases stayed unmatched. The CDR3 is 17 residues long. The germline V gene has CDR1 ENHRY and CDR2 SYGVKD. The CDR3: CAISESGPSGGAYEQYF. As DNA, the CDR3 is TGTGCCATCAGTGAGTCAGGGCCTAGCGGGGGGGCCTACGAGCAGTACTTC.

This clone occurred once. V gene TRBV7-2 combines with J gene TRBJ2-3, with a possible D match to TRBD1 (6 bases). V gave up 1 base and J gave up 2 bases, with 13 bases separating them. Germline assignment: CDR1 SGHTA and CDR2 FQGNSA. The CDR3 length is 16 residues. The DNA for the CDR3 is TGTGCCAGCAGCTTAGAGGGTCAGGGGTACACAGATACGCAGTATTTT. Its protein is CASSLEGQGYTDTQYF.

This clone was detected only a few times. The rearrangement links TRBV7-2 to TRBJ1-1; unclear D gene. Germline lookup yields CDR1 SGHTA and CDR2 FQGNSA. The CDR3 totals 14 residues. Trimming pared 1 base from V and 1 base from J, leaving 7 bases between. CDR3 region: CASSLEAGNTEAFF. The CDR3 nucleotides are TGTGCCAGCAGCTTAGAGGCGGGGAACACTGAAGCTTTCTTT.

This chain links TRBV18 with TRBJ1-2; perhaps TRBD1 as D (5 bases). Looked up from germline, CDR1 is KGHSH and CDR2 is LQKENI. This CDR3 region has 15 residues. Between the trimmed V and J ends, which lost 5 bases and 0 bases, there was a span of 13 bases. The CDR3 DNA follows: TGTGCCAGCTCAGAGACAGCCGCAGCTAACTATGGCTACACCTTC. The encoded protein is CASSETAAANYGYTF.

The chain employs TRBV27 and TRBJ2-7, with 11 bases lining up with TRBD1. Trimming cost V 3 bases and J 3 bases; bases outside gene matches: 7. The V gene's germline CDR1 is MNHEY and CDR2 SMNVEV (reference sequence). The CDR3 spans 16 residues. The CDR3, as DNA: TGTGCCAGCAGTTTTTCCGCCGGGACAGGGGGCTACGAGCAGTACTTC. Protein: CASSFSAGTGGYEQYF.

CDR3 in DNA: TGTGCCAGCAGTTACGACGGGGGGAGCACAGATACGCAGTATTTT. Translation: CASSYDGGSTDTQYF. The chain recombines TRBV6-6 with TRBJ2-3; 7 bases are a match to TRBD2. V shed 2 bases and J 0 bases; nucleotides not matched to a gene: 2. The germline V gene encodes CDR1 MNHNY and CDR2 SVGAGI (reference sequence). The CDR3 loop spans 15 amino acids.

The CDR3 DNA reads as TGTGCCAGCACCCCTCGGTCGGGACAGGGCAATCAGCCCCAGCATTTT. Protein: CASTPRSGQGNQPQHF. The chain employs TRBV6-2 or TRBV6-3 and TRBJ1-5, with TRBD1 matching 8 bases. Germline V lookup: CDR1 MNHEY, CDR2 SVGEGT. The V and J ends lost 7 bases and 2 bases, in that order; junction bases with no gene match: 10. The CDR3 is 16 amino acids.

The V and J genes are TRBV12-3 or TRBV12-4 and TRBJ1-1, with TRBD1 identical over 7 bases. This CDR3 is 12 amino acids long. Trimming took 5 bases from V and 7 from J; bases not matched to a gene: 4. The CDR3 protein is CASSKGTVEAFF. CDR3 DNA: TGTGCCAGCAGTAAAGGGACAGTTGAAGCTTTCTTT.

The rearrangement joins TRBV5-4 to TRBJ1-2; 11 nucleotides match TRBD1. Germline CDR1 reads SGHNT; CDR2 reads YYREEE (reference sequence). J gave up 3 bases and V 0 bases, and 10 bases lay outside the gene matches. The CDR3 has 18 amino acids. CDR3 in DNA: TGTGCCAGCAGCTTGGGGGCCGGGACAGGGGGTTCCTACTATGGCTACACCTTC. Protein product: CASSLGAGTGGSYYGYTF. Filled out from reference TRBV5-4 and TRBJ1-2, the complete variable domain reads ETGVTQSPTHLIKTRGQQVTLRCSSQSGHNTVSWYQQALGQGPQFIFQYYREEENGRGNFPPRFSGLQFPNYSSELNVNALELDDSALYLCASSLGAGTGGSYYGYTFGSGTRLTVV.

The J gene is TRBJ1-1, the V gene TRBV30; D not certain. CDR1 and CDR2 from the germline V gene are GTSNPN and SVGIG (reference sequence). V gave up 2 bases and J gave up 4 bases, with 11 bases separating them. The length of the CDR3 is 13 residues. The CDR3 bases are TGTGCCTGGAGTACGGTCAGACTCACTGAAGCTTTCTTT. Translated, it gives CAWSTVRLTEAFF. Full variable domain (rest looked up from reference TRBV30 and TRBJ1-1): SQTIHQWPATLVQPVGSPLSLECTVEGTSNPNLYWYRQAAGRGLQLLFYSVGIGQISSEVPQNLSASRPQDRQFILSSKKLLLSDSGFYLCAWSTVRLTEAFFGQGTRLTVV.

The CDR3 spells CASTPGQGAGGYTF. As DNA, the CDR3 is TGTGCCAGTACCCCGGGACAGGGGGCGGGTGGCTACACCTTC. The V call is TRBV19, the J call TRBJ1-2; 12 bases are a match to TRBD1. This CDR3 region has 14 residues. The J segment lost 7 bases and the V segment lost 7 bases, leaving 7 bases of the junction unmatched. Germline CDR1 is LNHDA and CDR2 is SQIVND (reference sequence). The full variable domain, rest sourced from reference TRBV19 and TRBJ1-2, is DGGITQSPKYLFRKEGQNVTLSCEQNLNHDAMYWYRQDPGQGLRLIYYSQIVNDFQKGDIAEGYSVSREKKESFPLTVTSAQKNPTAFYLCASTPGQGAGGYTFGSGTRLTVV.

The chain recombines TRBV6-5 with TRBJ1-5, with D uncertain. The V end lost 2 bases, the J end lost 11 bases, and 13 bases lay between the germline ends. Germline CDR1 reads MNHEY; CDR2 reads SVGAGI. The CDR3 is made up of 13 amino acids. The CDR3 is CASSYGGGWTQHF. Written as DNA, the CDR3 is TGTGCCAGCAGTTACGGTGGCGGGTGGACCCAGCATTTT.

This rearrangement joins TRBV29-1 to TRBJ2-3, with TRBD1 identical over 10 bases. Germline loops: CDR1 SQVTM, CDR2 ANQGSEA. Germline trimming cut 4 bases from V and 5 bases from J; bases unmatched to any gene: 3. The CDR3 consists of 13 residues. The CDR3 protein is CSVGQGAGDTQYF. CDR3 in DNA: TGCAGCGTTGGACAGGGGGCGGGAGATACGCAGTATTTT.

The chain recombines TRBV30 with TRBJ1-5, with unresolved D. This CDR3 has 13 amino acids. CDR1 and CDR2 (germline): GTSNPN, SVGIG (reference sequence). The V end lost 0 bases, the J end lost 7 bases, and 10 bases lay between the germline ends. The CDR3 spells CAWSVEEGQPQHF. For the CDR3, the DNA is TGTGCCTGGAGTGTAGAGGAAGGACAGCCCCAGCATTTT.